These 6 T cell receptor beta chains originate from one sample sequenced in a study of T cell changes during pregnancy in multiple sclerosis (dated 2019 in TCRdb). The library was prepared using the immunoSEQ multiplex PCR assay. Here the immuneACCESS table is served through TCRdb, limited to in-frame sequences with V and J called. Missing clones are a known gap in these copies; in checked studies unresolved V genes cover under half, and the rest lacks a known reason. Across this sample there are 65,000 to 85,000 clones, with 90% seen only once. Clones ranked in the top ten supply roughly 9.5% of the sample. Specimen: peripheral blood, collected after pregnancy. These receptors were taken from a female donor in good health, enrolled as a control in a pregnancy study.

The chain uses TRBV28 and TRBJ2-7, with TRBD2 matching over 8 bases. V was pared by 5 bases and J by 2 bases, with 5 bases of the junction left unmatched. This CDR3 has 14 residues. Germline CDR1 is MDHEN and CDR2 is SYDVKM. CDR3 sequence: CASSPTSVAYEQYF. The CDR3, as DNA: TGTGCCAGCAGTCCGACTAGCGTAGCCTACGAGCAGTACTTC.

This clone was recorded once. This CDR3 reads CASSIERGLSMYNEQFF. The CDR3 coding sequence is TGTGCCAGTAGTATAGAGCGGGGGCTCAGCATGTACAATGAGCAGTTCTTC. The chain employs TRBV19 and TRBJ2-1; TRBD2 might be the D (7 bases). The CDR3 has 17 amino acids. The ends were cut back, 0 bases at V and 4 bases at J, with 16 bases in the middle. Germline loops: CDR1 LNHDA, CDR2 SQIVND (reference sequence).

Here the CDR3 reads CASSSPPTVTGANVLTF. The CDR3 nucleotides are TGTGCCAGCAGCTCCCCCCCGACAGTAACTGGGGCCAACGTCCTGACTTTC. The chain combines TRBV7-9 with TRBJ2-6, with D perhaps matching TRBD1 (5 bases). Germline CDR1 SEHNR, CDR2 FQNEAQ (reference sequence). V was cut by 4 bases and J by 2 bases, with 15 bases left in between. CDR3 size: 17 residues.

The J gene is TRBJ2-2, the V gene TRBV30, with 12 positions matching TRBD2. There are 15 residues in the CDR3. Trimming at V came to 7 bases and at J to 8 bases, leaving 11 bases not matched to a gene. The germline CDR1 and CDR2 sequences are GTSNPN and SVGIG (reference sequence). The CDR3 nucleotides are TGTGCCTACCAACAGCTAGCGGGGGGGTCTGGGGAGCTGTTTTTT. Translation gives CAYQQLAGGSGELFF.

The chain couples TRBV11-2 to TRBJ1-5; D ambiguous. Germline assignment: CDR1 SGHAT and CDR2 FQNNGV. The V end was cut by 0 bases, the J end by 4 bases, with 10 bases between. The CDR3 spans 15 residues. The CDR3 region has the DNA TGTGCCAGCAGCTTAGATGTAGGGAGGAATCAGCCCCAGCATTTT. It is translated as CASSLDVGRNQPQHF. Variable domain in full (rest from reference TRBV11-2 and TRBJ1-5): EAGVAQSPRYKIIEKRQSVAFWCNPISGHATLYWYQQILGQGPKLLIQFQNNGVVDDSQLPKDRFSAERLKGVDSTLKIQPAKLEDSAVYLCASSLDVGRNQPQHFGDGTRLSIL.

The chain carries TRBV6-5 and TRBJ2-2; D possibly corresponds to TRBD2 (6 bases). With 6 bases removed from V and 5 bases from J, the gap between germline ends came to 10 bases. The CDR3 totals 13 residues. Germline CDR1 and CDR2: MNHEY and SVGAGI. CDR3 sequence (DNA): TGTGCCAGCAGGGCAGGGAGGACCGGGGAGCTGTTTTTT. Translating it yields CASRAGRTGELFF.